One T cell receptor (beta chain) is described in this entry. Its specificity is unknown. Produced via immunoSEQ multiplex PCR; TCRdb's table is partial and in-frame only. The table has roughly 330,000 clones, around 87% seen once. These data come from a study of cytomegalovirus exposure and HLA in healthy donors. Findings and limits, study-wide: Overall, roughly 160 TCR beta chains were annotated as cytomegalovirus-associated. Cytomegalovirus status, reportedly, was diagnosed with high specificity and sensitivity by the classifier.

There are 15 residues in the CDR3. In germline, CDR1 is SGDLS, CDR2 YYNGEE. J lost 3 bases, V lost 5 bases, and 8 bases had no gene match. Input material: PBMCs. This chain links TRBV9 with TRBJ2-1; 7 nucleotides match TRBD2. This receptor was taken from a woman in her twenties or thirties in good health and CMV-seropositive. The CDR3 here is CASSTMSGVYNEQFF. The CDR3 bases are TGTGCCAGCAGTACCATGAGCGGGGTCTACAATGAGCAGTTCTTC.